Sequencing of this T cell receptor (beta chain) was carried out in a study of metastatic and nonmetastatic thyroid tumors. Using MiXCR, TCRdb re-called clones from the PCR reads. The data contain some 30,000 clones, more than 10% of them singletons. This clone showed up many times. Germline-derived CDR1 and CDR2 are SGHAT and FQNNGV. V dropped 0 bases and J dropped 4; count of bases not matched to a gene: 0. The CDR3 loop spans 13 amino acids. Thyroid surgery had not been preceded by any treatment in any patient. The chain carries TRBV11-2 and TRBJ2-7; 7 positions match TRBD1. This clonotype originated in a female donor with papillary thyroid cancer or a benign thyroid nodule (not recorded which). Some clones in this sample may be carry-over from other donors' samples. The sample taken for sequencing was blood. The CDR3 coding sequence is TGTGCCAGCAGCTTAGAACAGGGGTACGAGCAGTACTTC. This translates into CASSLEQGYEQYF.